This entry concerns a single T cell receptor beta chain. Its specificity is not known. The source of the sample is a study of persistence of HIV-infected CD4 T cells. Cells were stimulated nonspecifically with anti-CD3/anti-CD28 magnetic beads. CD4+ T cells upregulating both CD40 ligand and CD69 were sorted as responding cells. The libraries were made with immunoSEQ version 4 in survey mode. Data came from immunoSEQ multiplex PCR; TCRdb stores just in-frame clones and leaves some out. The table records about 43,000 clones, 89% of them present only once. Germline V gene data show CDR1 as LNHDA and CDR2 as SQIVND (reference sequence). The CDR3 runs to 13 residues. The germline V and J ends were trimmed by 3 bases and 8 bases, with 13 bases remaining between them.

V gene TRBV19 combines with J gene TRBJ1-2; no reliable D call. The sequence was obtained from an adult man with HIV who was CMV-seropositive. The sample consisted of CD4+ T cells sorted from PBMCs after roughly 17-hour stimulation, taken from a patient who received antiretroviral therapy. The CDR3 reads CASSIHGKGGYTF. The DNA of the CDR3 is TGTGCCAGTAGTATCCATGGGAAGGGCGGCTACACCTTC.